The 5 T cell receptor beta chains below come from one sample, sequenced in a study of T cell responses to AZD1222 COVID-19 vaccine. Repertoires were generated with immunoSEQ multiplex PCR, while TCRdb's copy carries only in-frame clones and drops some. The table has 90,000 to 150,000 clones, roughly 89% seen once. Sequencing used peripheral blood, obtained on day 0 of AZD1222 vaccination. These receptors originate from an adult in good health.

The chain links TRBV27 to TRBJ2-3, with 7 positions matching TRBD2. V shed 3 bases and J 10 bases; nucleotides not matched to a gene: 7. Germline lookup yields CDR1 MNHEY and CDR2 SMNVEV (reference sequence). The CDR3 totals 13 residues. CDR3 sequence reads: CASSLGGIGSQYF. The CDR3 DNA follows: TGTGCCAGCAGTTTGGGAGGGATTGGATCGCAGTATTTT.

The chain combines TRBV7-6 with TRBJ2-1, with D uncertain. CDR1 is SGHVS, CDR2 FNYEAQ, per germline. CDR3 size: 16 residues. V lost 1 base and J lost 0, with 10 bases in between. CDR3 nucleotide sequence: TGTGCCAGCAGCTTAGGGCCAGGCCTCTCCTACAATGAGCAGTTCTTC. This sequence encodes CASSLGPGLSYNEQFF. The full variable domain, its missing parts supplied by reference TRBV7-6 and TRBJ2-1, is GAGVSQSPRYKVTKRGQDVALRCDPISGHVSLYWYRQALGQGPEFLTYFNYEAQQDKSGLPNDRFSAERPEGSISTLTIQRTEQRDSAMYRCASSLGPGLSYNEQFFGPGTRLTVL.

With regard to this clone: Other nucleotide sequences in the sample specify the same CDR3. V gene TRBV7-9 combines with J gene TRBJ1-1; D not resolved. CDR1 and CDR2 (germline): SEHNR, FQNEAQ (reference sequence). The CDR3 loop spans 13 amino acids. The V end lost 1 base, the J end lost 1 base, and 4 bases lay between the germline ends. CDR3 nucleotide sequence: TGTGCCAGCAGCTTAGGGCAGAACACTGAAGCTTTCTTT. This gives the protein CASSLGQNTEAFF.

The chain is built from TRBV19 and TRBJ1-1; TRBD1 agrees at 8 bases. The germline CDR1 and CDR2 sequences are LNHDA and SQIVND (reference sequence). CDR3 size: 14 residues. V lost 6 bases, J lost 4 bases, and 7 bases stayed unmatched. CDR3 sequence reads: CASRTQGGGTEAFF. Here the CDR3 DNA reads TGTGCCAGTAGGACACAGGGGGGGGGCACTGAAGCTTTCTTT.

This chain links TRBV2 with TRBJ1-1; D perhaps matches TRBD1 (5 bases). V lost 4 bases to trimming and J lost 3 bases, with 12 bases between them. The germline V gene has CDR1 SNHLY and CDR2 FYNNEI. The CDR3 loop spans 14 amino acids. CDR3 sequence reads: CASSVEGRDTEAFF. In DNA, the CDR3 is TGTGCCAGCAGTGTCGAGGGGCGAGACACTGAAGCTTTCTTT.